Detailed here is one T cell receptor beta chain. The antigen is unknown. Generated by immunoSEQ multiplex PCR, the TCRdb table keeps only in-frame clones and is missing some. The sample has about 15,000 clones; over 75% are singletons. This record belongs to a study of chemoradiotherapy in HPV16-positive cancers. Study-level information: Candidate HPV-specific clones and shared TCR motifs came from a couple of HPV16-positive patients. Regarding the study as a whole: Non-HPV-specific T cells did not expand in tumors during treatment, whereas candidate HPV-specific clones and E7-related motifs did. For HPV16-positive patients, expanding HPV-responsive T cells associated with longer recurrence-free survival.

CDR3 length: 15 residues. V lost 0 bases to trimming and J lost 7 bases, with 13 bases between them. Germline-derived CDR1 and CDR2 are SGHRS and YFSETQ. This clonotype was obtained from a human donor with HPV-associated anogenital cancer. This material was collected from a patient who underwent chemoradiotherapy. The rearrangement links TRBV5-1 to TRBJ1-4; perhaps TRBD1 as D (6 bases). CDR3 sequence reads: CASSLEGGKSEKLFF. The CDR3 region has the DNA TGCGCCAGCAGCTTGGAAGGGGGTAAGAGTGAAAAACTGTTTTTT.